Each of the 7 T cell receptor beta chains below was sequenced from the same sample in a study of blood T cell repertoires in COVID-19. This table comes from immunoSEQ multiplex PCR, and its TCRdb copy is limited to in-frame clones, with some not included. The sample carries around 250,000 clones, roughly 89% recorded once. Material: peripheral blood. The receptor source for this set is a woman between 40 and 50 years old who had recovered from COVID-19.

The rearrangement links TRBV5-1 to TRBJ1-4; D not resolved. Between the trimmed V and J ends, which lost 4 bases and 8 bases, there was a span of 15 bases. CDR1 SGHRS and CDR2 YFSETQ come from the germline V gene. There are 14 residues in the CDR3. CDR3 amino acids: CASSRGPQGEKLFF. DNA for the CDR3: TGCGCCAGCAGCAGAGGGCCACAAGGGGAAAAACTGTTTTTT.

This clone has only a few counts. This sequence joins TRBV20-1 and TRBJ2-7; D unresolved. The CDR3 runs to 14 residues. Germline V gene sequence: CDR1 DFQATT, CDR2 SNEGSKA (reference sequence). V lost 3 bases and J lost 6, with 18 bases in between. In DNA, the CDR3 is TGCAGTGCTAGTAAATCCGTGACTGGCGGCGAGCAGTACGTC. It encodes CSASKSVTGGEQYV.

This sequence joins TRBV10-3 and TRBJ2-3; D remains unclear. Germline lookup yields CDR1 ENHRY and CDR2 SYGVKD. Trimming left V 11 bases short and J 5 bases short, with 8 bases between. The CDR3 length is 10 residues. For the CDR3, the DNA is TGTGCCCCCCCCCAAGATACGCAGTATTTT. It specifies CAPPQDTQYF.

V usage is TRBV24-1 and J usage is TRBJ1-5; D is uncertain. The CDR3 runs to 14 residues. Per the germline V gene, CDR1 is KGHDR and CDR2 is SFDVKD. Trimming shortened V by 4 bases and J by 4 bases, and 10 bases separated the two germline ends. CDR3 loop: CATSEGFGNQPQHF. CDR3 bases: TGTGCCACCAGTGAAGGTTTCGGGAATCAGCCCCAGCATTTT.

This rearrangement joins TRBV5-1 to TRBJ2-1; TRBD2 matches 10 bases. There are 18 residues in the CDR3. V shed 1 base and J 7 bases; nucleotides not matched to a gene: 14. The germline gives CDR1 SGHRS, CDR2 YFSETQ. Written as DNA, the CDR3 is TGCGCCAGCAGCTTGTCGGTCCTAGCGGGAGCGAATGCAAATGAGCAGTTCTTC. Protein sequence: CASSLSVLAGANANEQFF.

This chain connects TRBV12-3 or TRBV12-4 to TRBJ2-5; D uncertain. Trimming took off 8 bases at V and 7 bases at J, with 14 bases between the two ends. This CDR3 is built from 12 residues. The CDR3 sequence: CASSLRRGTQYF. The CDR3 DNA reads TGTGCCAGCTCCCTAAGGAGAGGGACCCAGTACTTC.

The chain couples TRBV29-1 to TRBJ2-1; TRBD2 aligns across 10 bases. Germline-derived CDR1 and CDR2 are SQVTM and ANQGSEA. J was trimmed by 8 bases and V by 6 bases; bases with no gene match: 10. The CDR3 spans 14 residues. As DNA, the CDR3 is TGCAGCGTGGTCGGACTAGCGGACGGGGATGAGCAGTTCTTC. This sequence encodes CSVVGLADGDEQFF.